The clone carrying this T cell receptor (beta chain) was seen more than once but under ten times. The data belong to a study of cytomegalovirus exposure and HLA in healthy donors. There are 16 residues in the CDR3. Trimming cost V 0 bases and J 2 bases, with 14 bases left between them. CDR1 is LGHNA, CDR2 YSLEER, per germline. The PCR ran on 60 Vbeta and 13 Jbeta primers. Method: immunoSEQ multiplex PCR; TCRdb's copy keeps in-frame clones and lacks some. The table has approximately 200,000 clones, 70% to 80% seen once. The receptor was isolated from a girl aged 10 to 17 in good health and CMV-seropositive. V and J are TRBV4-3 and TRBJ2-7; weak D call: TRBD2 (6 bases). Sequenced material: PBMCs. The CDR3 region is CASSQEWGTHAYEQYF. CDR3 in DNA: TGCGCCAGCAGCCAAGAATGGGGGACTCATGCCTACGAGCAGTACTTC.